Described below is a single T cell receptor (beta chain) sequence and its context. There is no known antigen for this receptor. There are no base qualities to consult, and no much larger clone falls within one base. The data originate from a study of human T cells and chemical hapten exposure listed by TCRdb under 2021. Some background on the complete study: For sensitization, 2% DPC in acetone was applied to a roughly 2 cm by roughly 2 cm area of upper inner arm skin. Patients additionally received weekly therapeutic DPC doses to the scalp throughout the roughly 24-week study period. Patch tests used Finn chambers with 0.01% DPC on the upper back, scored after 6 days by International Contact Dermatitis Research Group standards. The patient cohort, mostly female, included alopecia areata with under or over 50% scalp involvement, alopecia totalis and alopecia universalis. The libraries were sequenced as a pool, and the TCR yield per sample differed mostly because of small variations in library volumes within the pool. This study followed changes in the peripheral blood TCR repertoire in vivo during primary and secondary sensitization of alopecia patients to the hapten diphenylcyclopropenone (DPC). Patient blood was sampled pre-sensitization (week 0) and at 2, 6 and about 24 weeks after DPC sensitization. Around 30 alopecia patients provided blood for TCR sequencing at one to four time points (pre-sensitization, 2, 6 and 24 weeks). The research as a whole found: Expanded TCRs formed significantly more large CDR3 similarity clusters than pre-sensitization or healthy control sets, consistent with antigen-driven responses. Patch test score correlated positively with the number of PT1 expanded TCRs, reaching significance at thresholds 8, 16 and 32 but not at 4. Alopecia, a presumed autoimmune disease, was present in all patients, so the immune response of the patients might differ from that of healthy individuals. After repeated subsampling, the strength of the expansion versus patch-test correlation and the threshold at which it became significant changed. DPC sensitization did not change how many TCRs were above 1 in 1000 frequency, and no evidence was found of alterations in global repertoire structure.

The library was produced with RACE. TCRdb names NextSeq 500 as the instrument used. During library preparation, unique molecular identifiers were attached to individual cDNA molecules so that TCRs could be counted quantitatively and reproducibly. For every blood RNA sample, sequencing covered both the TCR alpha and TCR beta chains. The authors' analysis ran thus. A median of around 100,000 TCRs per sample was observed, with a range of about 20,000 to 750,000. V, J and CDR3 annotation of the TCR reads was performed with the Decombinator software suite. For PS versus PT1 abundance plots, all samples were subsampled to the same number of TCRs (28,000). TCRs were defined as expanded if absent before sensitization and observed at least eight times at the 2-week time point. TCRdb cleaned the public reads at Q25 with fastp, built clones with MiXCR and kept in-frame beta chains. Rows with one shared CDR3 protein collapse into an entry with the most common genes and DNA. Here the V and J calls rest on TCRdb's processing, not on the authors' analysis. In this sample the table shows about 83,000 distinct CDR3 sequences, roughly 7.2% of which occur a single time. The ten largest make up approximately 1.5% of the sample.

The CDR3 numbers 13 residues from cysteine through phenylalanine. The entry retains the CDR3 DNA only, 39 bases that are in frame from base 1. Deletion took 8 bases off V and 8 bases off J, with a span of 16 bases between the germline ends. In the germline V gene, CDR1 corresponds to MNHEY and CDR2 to SVGEGT. The sample's time point label is to be understood as: patch test 1, 2 weeks after DPC sensitization. Explained via the paper, the treatment or condition label denotes: therapeutic diphenylcyclopropenone sensitization with weekly scalp DPC. At each patch-test visit, blood was drawn before the patch test was applied. Eligible patients were aged 18 to 70, diagnosed with alopecia, deemed suitable for DPC therapy, and excluded if pregnant. Total RNA was isolated from unfractionated whole blood collected in Tempus Blood RNA tubes.

Source: whole blood, taken in connection with sensitization to the hapten diphenylcyclopropenone (DPC). This sequence was found in a woman aged 30 to 39 with alopecia areata. Some clones in this sample may be carry-over from other donors' samples. This sequence uses TRBV6-2 or TRBV6-3 and TRBJ1-5; D gene: possibly TRBD1, on 6 matching bases. CDR3 sequence: CASATGGLKPQHF. The nucleotide sequence reads TGTGCCAGCGCAACGGGGGGGCTGAAGCCCCAGCATTTT.